These 20 T cell receptor beta chains were all obtained from the same sample, sequenced in a study of blood T cell repertoires in COVID-19. Assay used: immunoSEQ multiplex PCR; TCRdb lists only in-frame clones, some missing. The table lists a few hundred thousand clones, roughly 85% of them singletons. Sequenced: peripheral blood. These receptors were obtained from a human donor in a cohort sampled during active COVID-19.

The rearrangement uses TRBV11-2 and TRBJ1-2, with TRBD1 identical over 8 bases. Germline lookup yields CDR1 SGHAT and CDR2 FQNNGV. This CDR3 has 14 amino acids. V was pared by 3 bases and J by 7 bases, with 7 bases of the junction left unmatched. Here the CDR3 reads CASSFGGQGPGYTF. CDR3 DNA: TGTGCCAGCAGCTTCGGCGGACAGGGTCCTGGCTACACCTTC.

The chain links TRBV5-5 to TRBJ2-5; tentative D call: TRBD2 (5 bases). Trimming took 0 bases from V and 5 from J, leaving 17 bases between them. This CDR3 is 16 amino acids long. Germline assignment: CDR1 SGHKS and CDR2 YYEKEE (reference sequence). For the CDR3, the DNA is TGTGCCAGCAGCTTGGCTGTGACGCGCGGGCTGGAGACCCAGTACTTC. The encoded protein is CASSLAVTRGLETQYF.

As to this clone: This sample also contains other DNA sequences that code for the same CDR3. The chain uses TRBV5-4 and TRBJ1-1; D is uncertain. This CDR3 contains 13 residues. Germline V gene sequence: CDR1 SGHNT, CDR2 YYREEE (reference sequence). V was pared by 0 bases and J by 1 base, with 4 bases between. The CDR3 is CASSLGGNTEAFF. The CDR3 DNA reads as TGTGCCAGCAGCTTGGGAGGGAACACTGAAGCTTTCTTT.

J is TRBJ2-2 and V is TRBV7-3; D not certain. The CDR3 sequence is 12 residues long. V lost 1 base and J 8 bases, leaving 5 bases between the germline ends. Germline lookup yields CDR1 SGHTA and CDR2 FQGTGA. CDR3 in DNA: TGTGCCAGCAGCTTAAGGGCGGGGGAGCTGTTTTTT. The encoded protein is CASSLRAGELFF.

The V and J genes are TRBV6-5 and TRBJ2-5; possible D gene TRBD2, 5 bases. The CDR3 consists of 13 residues. Germline CDR1 reads MNHEY; CDR2 reads SVGAGI. V dropped 8 bases and J dropped 2 bases, with 12 bases sitting between them. Here the CDR3 reads CASHTPGQETQYF. The CDR3 region has the DNA TGTGCCAGCCATACTCCGGGGCAAGAGACCCAGTACTTC.

The V gene is TRBV25-1, the J gene TRBJ2-7, with a weak D call TRBD1 (5 bases). The V end was cut by 5 bases, the J end by 3 bases, with 8 bases between. This CDR3 comprises 12 residues. Germline loops: CDR1 MGHDK, CDR2 SYGVNS. The CDR3 sequence is CASSTRGYEQYF. The CDR3 nucleotides are TGTGCCAGCAGTACAAGGGGCTACGAGCAGTACTTC.

CDR3 loop: CASSTGGFYGYTF. In nucleotides, the CDR3 is TGTGCCAGCAGTACGGGGGGGTTCTATGGCTACACCTTC. J is TRBJ1-2 and V is TRBV2; weak D call: TRBD1 (5 bases). Germline-derived CDR1 and CDR2 are SNHLY and FYNNEI. This CDR3 has 13 residues. Trimming cost V 5 bases and J 4 bases, with 11 bases left between them.

J is TRBJ2-4 and V is TRBV4-1; TRBD2 aligns across 8 bases. This CDR3 contains 18 residues. V lost 7 bases to trimming and J lost 0 bases; unmatched junction nucleotides: 14. CDR1 MGHRA and CDR2 YSYEKL come from the germline V gene. CDR3 DNA: TGCGCCAGCACCCCTAGGGGAGCGGGGGTACTAGCCAAAAACATTCAGTACTTC. This gives the protein CASTPRGAGVLAKNIQYF.

V gene TRBV5-1 combines with J gene TRBJ1-1, with D possibly matching TRBD1 (5 bases). The CDR3 runs to 13 residues. Trimming took 3 bases from V and 4 from J, leaving 10 bases between them. Germline V gives CDR1 SGHRS, CDR2 YFSETQ. CDR3 sequence: CASSSPGSTEAFF. The CDR3 DNA reads TGCGCCAGCAGCTCCCCAGGGTCCACTGAAGCTTTCTTT.

V gene TRBV24-1 combines with J gene TRBJ1-1; tentatively, D is TRBD1 (6 bases). Trimming removed 4 bases at V and 1 base at J, with 12 bases between. Germline CDR1 KGHDR, CDR2 SFDVKD. This CDR3 has 15 amino acids. This CDR3 reads CATSEGLGANTEAFF. The DNA of the CDR3 is TGTGCCACCAGTGAGGGTCTGGGGGCGAACACTGAAGCTTTCTTT.

This chain joins TRBV5-6 and TRBJ1-2; D not certain. This CDR3 has 13 amino acids. CDR1 and CDR2 from the germline V gene are SGHDT and YYEEEE. With 4 bases removed from V and 4 bases from J, the gap between germline ends came to 11 bases. The CDR3: CASSVGVGYGYTF. For the CDR3, the DNA is TGTGCCAGCAGCGTCGGGGTTGGCTATGGCTACACCTTC.

The chain is built from TRBV24-1 and TRBJ1-5; tentatively, D is TRBD1 (5 bases). CDR3 length: 15 amino acids. Germline lookup yields CDR1 KGHDR and CDR2 SFDVKD. Deletions cut 2 bases from V and 9 bases from J, with 16 bases between. The CDR3 protein is CATSDCGQCLSPQHF. CDR3 coding DNA: TGTGCCACCAGTGATTGCGGACAATGTCTTTCGCCCCAGCATTTT.

CDR3 amino acids: CASSIAGWGDNSPLHF. CDR3 nucleotides: TGTGCCAGTAGTATTGCCGGGTGGGGAGATAATTCACCCCTCCACTTT. The chain joins TRBV19 to TRBJ1-6; D unresolved. Trimming took off 3 bases at V and 5 bases at J, with 14 bases between the two ends. In germline, CDR1 is LNHDA, CDR2 SQIVND (reference sequence). CDR3 length equals 16 residues.

This chain links TRBV12-3 or TRBV12-4 with TRBJ1-2, with no clear D. CDR3 length: 11 residues. Trimming removed 4 bases from V and 5 bases from J, with 5 bases in between. CDR3 amino acids: CASSYAYGYTF. DNA of the CDR3: TGTGCCAGCAGTTACGCGTATGGCTACACCTTC.

The chain has TRBV7-3 and TRBJ2-5; D not certain. This CDR3 is built from 13 residues. V lost 4 bases, J lost 5 bases, and 11 bases lay in between. Germline CDR1 reads SGHTA; CDR2 reads FQGTGA. The CDR3 protein is CASSSRSAETQYF. The CDR3 region has the DNA TGTGCCAGCAGCTCCCGGTCTGCCGAGACCCAGTACTTC.

This chain connects TRBV5-6 to TRBJ1-5, with TRBD1 matching over 9 bases. The germline gives CDR1 SGHDT, CDR2 YYEEEE. The CDR3 spans 14 residues. The V and J ends lost 2 bases and 5 bases, in that order; junction bases with no gene match: 2. CDR3 protein: CASSFGTGYQPQHF. The CDR3 nucleotides are TGTGCCAGCAGCTTTGGGACAGGGTATCAGCCCCAGCATTTT.

CDR3 in amino acids: CASTPGHRITTGELFF. In nucleotides, the CDR3 is TGTGCTTCTACACCGGGACATAGAATTACCACCGGGGAGCTGTTTTTT. The chain combines TRBV19 with TRBJ2-2; tentatively, D is TRBD1 (6 bases). The CDR3 is 16 residues long. Germline lookup yields CDR1 LNHDA and CDR2 SQIVND (reference sequence). Full variable domain (remainder filled in from reference TRBV19 and TRBJ2-2): DGGITQSPKYLFRKEGQNVTLSCEQNLNHDAMYWYRQDPGQGLRLIYYSQIVNDFQKGDIAEGYSVSREKKESFPLTVTSAQKNPTAFYLCASTPGHRITTGELFFGEGSRLTVL.

V and J are TRBV5-4 and TRBJ1-1, with 10 bases that match TRBD1. With 4 bases clipped from V and 1 base from J, the junction kept 7 bases outside the gene matches. Germline V gene sequence: CDR1 SGHNT, CDR2 YYREEE (reference sequence). The CDR3 loop spans 16 amino acids. The CDR3 protein is CASSHGTGAGNTEAFF. The CDR3 region has the DNA TGTGCCAGCAGCCATGGGACAGGGGCAGGGAACACTGAAGCTTTCTTT.

The J gene is TRBJ1-5, the V gene TRBV6-5; 9 bases fit TRBD1. Losses at the gene ends were 5 bases for V and 3 bases for J; bases not matched to a gene: 5. The CDR3 length is 15 residues. Germline V gene sequence: CDR1 MNHEY, CDR2 SVGAGI. The DNA of the CDR3 is TGTGCCAGCAGTCAGGGACAGGGCCACAATCAGCCCCAGCATTTT. Residues: CASSQGQGHNQPQHF.

CDR3 residues: CASSFKGGTEAFF. CDR3 sequence (DNA): TGTGCCAGCAGCTTTAAGGGAGGCACTGAAGCTTTCTTT. The V call is TRBV5-4, the J call TRBJ1-1; D gene ambiguous. Germline CDR1 is SGHNT and CDR2 is YYREEE (reference sequence). CDR3 length: 13 amino acids. V lost 2 bases and J lost 4, with 9 bases in between.